This TCR beta chain was sequenced for a study of memory CD4+ T cells and cytomegalovirus serostatus. Study overall: Of the healthy Belgian adults, fewer than 10 were CMV seropositive and about 24 seronegative.

Profiling relied on immunoSEQ multiplex PCR, and the TCRdb table lists in-frame clones only, not all of them. Of around 99,000 clones listed, roughly 80% are singletons. Single viable CD3+CD4+CD8-CD45RO+ cells were sorted as the memory CD4+ T cells. The CDR3 covers 15 residues. Germline loops: CDR1 LNHDA, CDR2 SQIVND (reference sequence). With 7 bases clipped from V and 4 bases from J, the junction kept 5 bases outside the gene matches. The TCR was taken from an adult in good health and CMV-seropositive. The sequencing sample was made of memory CD4+ T cells from blood. The rearrangement links TRBV19 to TRBJ2-1; 12 nucleotides align to TRBD2. The CDR3 nucleotides read TGTGCCAGTATCCCGACTAGCGGGGGATACAATGAGCAGTTCTTC. Translation: CASIPTSGGYNEQFF.